Listed below are T cell receptor beta chains from one sample, sequenced in a study of shared T cell receptors in the human thymus. Sequencing used immunoSEQ multiplex PCR; TCRdb keeps in-frame clones, though not all of them. The top ten clones hold 0.0094% of a sample with some 640,000 clones, about 90% of them seen once. The data also belong to a second study, concerning human thymus T cells.

Input material: thymocytes. The receptor set was obtained from a boy under two years old with a congenital heart defect. The CDR3 runs from the conserved cysteine through the conserved F or W. The D gene is left open where the match is weak. Clone size appears in some rows only: once, few, many, or a class for an expanded clone.

V gene	D gene	clone size	J gene	CDR3 protein	CDR3 DNA
TRBV5-6	TRBD1	.	TRBJ2-1	CASSPDRDSSYNEQFF	TGTGCCAGCAGCCCCGACAGGGACAGCTCCTACAATGAGCAGTTCTTC
TRBV14	TRBD2	.	TRBJ2-1	CASSLLAGGPDEQFF	TGTGCCAGCAGCCTCCTAGCGGGAGGGCCGGATGAGCAGTTCTTC
TRBV6-4	.	.	TRBJ2-1	CASSVGGGPPPRQEQFF	TGTGCCAGCAGTGTAGGGGGGGGCCCCCCCCCGCGACAGGAGCAGTTCTTC
TRBV9	.	.	TRBJ1-1	CASRRCDTEAFF	TGTGCCAGCAGGCGGTGTGACACTGAAGCTTTCTTT
TRBV28	TRBD1	.	TRBJ2-3	CASSLVPGQGWDTDTQYF	TGTGCCAGCAGTTTAGTCCCGGGACAGGGGTGGGACACAGATACGCAGTATTTT
TRBV5-1	.	.	TRBJ2-5	CASSCRGETQYF	TGCGCCAGCAGTTGTAGAGGAGAGACCCAGTACTTC
TRBV9	.	.	TRBJ2-3	CASSVGDTSTDTQYF	TGTGCCAGCAGCGTAGGGGACACAAGCACAGATACGCAGTATTTT
TRBV29-1	TRBD2	.	TRBJ2-1	CSGSGMIYNEQFF	TGCAGCGGTAGCGGGATGATCTACAATGAGCAGTTCTTC
TRBV6-4	.	.	TRBJ1-1	CASSDGAALNTEAFF	TGTGCCAGCAGTGACGGGGCAGCTTTGAACACTGAAGCTTTCTTT
TRBV27	.	.	TRBJ2-3	CASRSLGGAGTTFSSYTQYF	TGTGCCAGCAGGTCCCTCGGGGGAGCGGGTACCACTTTCTCCTCTTATACGCAGTATTTT
TRBV27	TRBD2	once	TRBJ2-3	CASSFGLAGPDTQYF	TGTGCCAGCAGTTTCGGCCTAGCGGGACCAGATACGCAGTATTTT
TRBV5-1	TRBD2	.	TRBJ2-1	CASSLALGLAGYNEQFF	TGCGCCAGCAGCTTGGCCTTGGGTCTAGCGGGATACAATGAGCAGTTCTTC
TRBV19	TRBD1	.	TRBJ1-6	CASSIEGTGNSPLHF	TGTGCCAGTAGTATAGAGGGGACAGGGAATTCACCCCTCCACTTT
TRBV28	.	.	TRBJ2-3	CASSLYPGHRGGDTQYF	TGTGCCAGCAGTTTATATCCGGGACACCGCGGGGGTGATACGCAGTATTTT
TRBV5-5	.	.	TRBJ1-5	CASSRGGGDQPQHF	TGTGCCAGCAGCCGGGGGGGTGGGGATCAGCCCCAGCATTTT
TRBV19	TRBD2	few	TRBJ2-1	CASSVSAGDYNEQFF	TGTGCCAGTAGCGTTTCGGCGGGAGACTACAATGAGCAGTTCTTC
TRBV25-1	.	.	TRBJ1-1	CASKLLGEAFF	TGTGCCAGCAAGTTGTTAGGAGAGGCTTTCTTT
TRBV2	.	.	TRBJ2-7	CASKPPPSETGEGEQYF	TGTGCCAGCAAACCACCCCCCTCTGAGACAGGGGAGGGCGAGCAGTACTTC
TRBV27	.	.	TRBJ2-1	CASSYPGTPYNEQFF	TGTGCCAGCAGCTACCCGGGTACCCCCTACAATGAGCAGTTCTTC
TRBV27	.	.	TRBJ2-7	CASSNTGSSYEQYF	TGTGCCAGCAGTAACACGGGTAGCTCCTACGAGCAGTACTTC
TRBV2	TRBD1	.	TRBJ2-7	CASSEAEGQGAYEQYF	TGTGCCAGCAGTGAAGCCGAGGGACAGGGGGCCTACGAGCAGTACTTC
TRBV2	TRBD2	.	TRBJ2-1	CASSRTSGIYNEQFF	TGTGCCAGCAGTCGGACTAGCGGGATCTACAATGAGCAGTTCTTC
TRBV7-3	TRBD1	.	TRBJ1-1	CASSGGQTNTEAFF	TGTGCCAGCAGCGGGGGACAGACCAACACTGAAGCTTTCTTT
TRBV7-2	TRBD1	.	TRBJ2-7	CASSYFSPGQFSYEQYF	TGTGCCAGCAGCTACTTCTCTCCGGGACAGTTCTCCTACGAGCAGTACTTC
TRBV15	.	.	TRBJ1-6	CATSSVSQALSYNSPLHF	TGTGCCACCAGCAGTGTGTCTCAGGCTCTTTCCTATAATTCACCCCTCCACTTT
TRBV4-3	.	.	TRBJ2-2	CASSQVNRHTGELFF	TGCGCCAGCAGCCAAGTTAACAGACACACCGGGGAGCTGTTTTTT
TRBV5-8	TRBD1	.	TRBJ1-2	CASSLHQRQGSGYTF	TGTGCCAGCAGCTTACACCAGCGACAGGGTAGCGGCTACACCTTC
TRBV14	.	.	TRBJ2-2	CASSHPSPGSIGELFF	TGTGCCAGCAGCCACCCGAGCCCGGGGAGCATCGGGGAGCTGTTTTTT
TRBV14	TRBD1	once	TRBJ2-1	CASSPRQGEPWDEQFF	TGTGCCAGCAGCCCGAGACAGGGTGAACCTTGGGATGAGCAGTTCTTC
TRBV5-8	.	.	TRBJ1-5	CASSLGRGTGNQPQHF	TGTGCCAGCAGCTTGGGCAGGGGAACTGGCAATCAGCCCCAGCATTTT